Each of the 22 T cell receptor beta chains below was sequenced from the same sample in a study of cytomegalovirus exposure and HLA in healthy donors. With 60 Vbeta and 13 Jbeta primers, the PCR was carried out. TCRdb keeps only in-frame clones here, not all; method: immunoSEQ multiplex PCR. The profile covers 150,000 to 200,000 clones, with about 80% appearing a single time and approximately 1% taken by the ten largest. Sequenced material: PBMCs. The receptors originated from a woman in her thirties or forties in good health and CMV-seronegative.

J is TRBJ2-3 and V is TRBV29-1; the D gene is possibly TRBD1 (5 bases). V dropped 4 bases and J dropped 6 bases, with 14 bases sitting between them. Per germline, CDR1 SQVTM and CDR2 ANQGSEA. The CDR3 is 13 amino acids. The CDR3 loop reads CSVAPPPGDTQYF. The DNA for the CDR3 is TGCAGCGTTGCCCCCCCGCCAGGGGATACGCAGTATTTT.

This clone was seen more than once but under ten times. The chain uses TRBV5-6 and TRBJ1-2; tentative D call: TRBD1 (5 bases). Trimming removed 4 bases at V and 0 bases at J, with 10 bases between. The germline V gene has CDR1 SGHDT and CDR2 YYEEEE. This CDR3 has 14 residues. CDR3 protein: CASSRVQANYGYTF. Here the CDR3 DNA reads TGTGCCAGCAGCCGTGTACAGGCTAACTATGGCTACACCTTC.

The chain uses TRBV29-1 and TRBJ2-1, with 8 bases aligning to TRBD1. The CDR3 length is 14 residues. Trimming removed 3 bases from V and 7 bases from J; junction bases left unmatched: 8. Germline assignment: CDR1 SQVTM and CDR2 ANQGSEA. This CDR3 is CSVDETGEDNEQFF. In nucleotides, the CDR3 is TGCAGCGTTGATGAGACAGGGGAGGATAATGAGCAGTTCTTC.

The chain joins TRBV30 to TRBJ2-7; 7 bases are a match to TRBD2. There are 14 residues in the CDR3. Germline CDR1 and CDR2: GTSNPN and SVGIG (reference sequence). Trimming took 2 bases from V and 6 from J; bases not matched to a gene: 10. The chain's CDR3 is CAWSSGGGPREQYF. The DNA for the CDR3 is TGTGCCTGGAGTTCGGGGGGAGGGCCCCGCGAGCAGTACTTC.

V and J are TRBV5-1 and TRBJ2-3, with D possibly being TRBD1 (6 bases). CDR3 size: 13 residues. V shed 5 bases and J shed 7 bases, with 14 bases lying between them. Per the germline V gene, CDR1 is SGHRS and CDR2 is YFSETQ. The CDR3 loop reads CASSLTGDYTQYF. The CDR3 nucleotides read TGCGCCAGCAGTTTGACAGGCGACTATACGCAGTATTTT.

The chain employs TRBV4-2 and TRBJ2-7; TRBD2 agrees at 8 bases. V shed 3 bases and J 0 bases; nucleotides not matched to a gene: 7. Germline V gene lookup returns CDR1 LGHNA and CDR2 YNFKEQ. CDR3 length: 16 residues. CDR3 residues: CASSQTSAQSSYEQYF. CDR3 in DNA: TGTGCCAGCAGCCAGACTAGCGCTCAAAGCTCCTACGAGCAGTACTTC.

The chain is built from TRBV30 and TRBJ2-4; D is ambiguous. V lost 2 bases to trimming and J lost 0 bases, with 14 bases between them. Per the germline V gene, CDR1 is GTSNPN and CDR2 is SVGIG (reference sequence). There are 16 residues in the CDR3. Here the CDR3 reads CAWSPRGPLAKNIQYF. CDR3 bases: TGTGCCTGGAGTCCACGCGGCCCTCTAGCCAAAAACATTCAGTACTTC.

The V gene is TRBV10-3, the J gene TRBJ1-5, with D tentatively TRBD1 (5 bases). The CDR3 is 14 residues long. V dropped 4 bases and J dropped 7 bases, with 14 bases sitting between them. CDR1 and CDR2 (germline): ENHRY, SYGVKD. CDR3 region: CAISGTLRGQPQHF. The CDR3, as DNA: TGTGCCATCAGTGGAACGCTACGGGGGCAGCCCCAGCATTTT.

The V and J genes are TRBV5-4 and TRBJ2-5, with 8 bases aligning to TRBD2. The CDR3 contains 13 residues. The germline V gene encodes CDR1 SGHNT and CDR2 YYREEE (reference sequence). V dropped 4 bases and J dropped 5; count of bases not matched to a gene: 4. The CDR3 DNA is TGTGCCAGCAGCCCGGGACTAGAGGAGACCCAGTACTTC. This encodes CASSPGLEETQYF.

The genes are TRBV18 and TRBJ1-4; TRBD1 matches at 10 bases. The trim removed 1 base at V and 5 bases at J, leaving 4 bases unmatched. CDR3 size: 16 residues. The germline V gene has CDR1 KGHSH and CDR2 LQKENI. The chain's CDR3 is CASSPQAGQGNEKLFF. DNA for the CDR3: TGTGCCAGCTCACCACAGGCGGGACAGGGGAATGAAAAACTGTTTTTT.

The rearrangement links TRBV7-9 to TRBJ2-3; 11 bases fit TRBD2. Trimming removed 2 bases from V and 4 bases from J; junction bases left unmatched: 11. Germline V gene lookup returns CDR1 SEHNR and CDR2 FQNEAQ (reference sequence). The CDR3 covers 18 residues. The CDR3 spells CASSLFVGSGRVADTQYF. CDR3 sequence (DNA): TGTGCCAGCAGCTTATTCGTGGGTAGCGGGAGGGTCGCAGATACGCAGTATTTT.

This chain links TRBV6-1 with TRBJ2-3; D may be TRBD1 (6 bases). Trimming pared 6 bases from V and 3 bases from J, leaving 16 bases between. Germline V gives CDR1 MNHNS, CDR2 SASEGT. The length of the CDR3 is 15 residues. Here the CDR3 reads CASSGEIRGTDTQYF. CDR3 sequence (DNA): TGTGCCAGCAGCGGGGAGATAAGGGGGACAGATACGCAGTATTTT.

As concerns this clone: This same CDR3 is encoded by further DNA sequences in the sample. The chain links TRBV28 to TRBJ2-3; D call uncertain. Germline V gene lookup returns CDR1 MDHEN and CDR2 SYDVKM. V lost 6 bases and J 0 bases, leaving 4 bases between the germline ends. CDR3 size: 12 residues. CDR3 amino acids: CASRSSTDTQYF. The CDR3 coding sequence is TGTGCCAGCAGAAGCAGCACAGATACGCAGTATTTT.

The chain carries TRBV6-6 and TRBJ2-6; D is uncertain. Germline CDR1 and CDR2: MNHNY and SVGAGI (reference sequence). The CDR3 is 14 amino acids. V shed 4 bases and J shed 0 bases, with 4 bases lying between them. CDR3 in amino acids: CASSSSSGANVLTF. The DNA for the CDR3 is TGTGCCAGCAGTTCGAGCTCTGGGGCCAACGTCCTGACTTTC.

This clone was detected once. The chain couples TRBV5-4 to TRBJ2-5; no clear D. The CDR3 covers 15 residues. The V end lost 2 bases, the J end lost 4 bases, and 15 bases lay between the germline ends. Germline values: CDR1 SGHNT, CDR2 YYREEE (reference sequence). CDR3 region: CASSLRTPSGETQYF. The CDR3 DNA reads TGTGCCAGCAGCTTAAGAACTCCTTCCGGAGAGACCCAGTACTTC.

The rearrangement uses TRBV6-1 and TRBJ2-1; 7 positions match TRBD1. This CDR3 spans 16 amino acids. Trimming took 2 bases from V and 5 from J; bases not matched to a gene: 9. In germline, CDR1 is MNHNS, CDR2 SASEGT. This CDR3 is CASSEHPGQPNNEQFF. In nucleotides, the CDR3 is TGTGCCAGCAGTGAACACCCGGGACAGCCTAACAATGAGCAGTTCTTC.

This clone has just a few counts. The chain recombines TRBV18 with TRBJ1-1; TRBD1 matches 7 bases. The CDR3 is made up of 15 amino acids. V dropped 2 bases and J dropped 0; count of bases not matched to a gene: 3. The germline gives CDR1 KGHSH, CDR2 LQKENI. The CDR3 DNA follows: TGTGCCAGCTCACCAGAACAGGGGATGAACACTGAAGCTTTCTTT. Translation: CASSPEQGMNTEAFF. Filled out from reference TRBV18 and TRBJ1-1, the complete variable domain reads NAGVMQNPRHLVRRRGQEARLRCSPMKGHSHVYWYRQLPEEGLKFMVYLQKENIIDESGMPKERFSAEFPKEGPSILRIQQVVRGDSAAYFCASSPEQGMNTEAFFGQGTRLTVV.

The chain carries TRBV5-4 and TRBJ2-1, with 8 bases identical to TRBD2. This CDR3 has 16 amino acids. Germline assignment: CDR1 SGHNT and CDR2 YYREEE (reference sequence). V gave up 4 bases and J gave up 6 bases; unmatched junction bases: 12. The CDR3 here is CASSPRLAGSPNEQFF. In DNA form, the CDR3 reads TGTGCCAGCAGCCCTCGTCTAGCGGGCTCCCCCAATGAGCAGTTCTTC.

CDR3 sequence reads: CASSPGLAGNEQFF. The CDR3 nucleotides are TGTGCCAGCAGCCCTGGGCTAGCGGGCAATGAGCAGTTCTTC. The chain combines TRBV9 with TRBJ2-1, with 8 bases fitting TRBD2. The CDR3 contains 14 residues. Germline V gene lookup returns CDR1 SGDLS and CDR2 YYNGEE. V trimming: 4 bases; J trimming: 6 bases; junction bases outside the gene matches: 6.

This clone was recorded a few times. The V and J genes are TRBV6-6 and TRBJ2-5; 10 nucleotides line up with TRBD2. This CDR3 spans 16 amino acids. The V gene's germline CDR1 is MNHNY and CDR2 SVGAGI (reference sequence). V shed 2 bases and J 5 bases; nucleotides not matched to a gene: 8. The CDR3 nucleotides read TGTGCCAGCAGTTACACTAGCGGGACCGTGTCGGAGACCCAGTACTTC. Its translation is CASSYTSGTVSETQYF.

The chain combines TRBV6-1 with TRBJ2-1, with D unresolved. CDR3 length: 13 amino acids. Germline V gene lookup returns CDR1 MNHNS and CDR2 SASEGT. Trimming shortened V by 4 bases and J by 3 bases, and 7 bases separated the two germline ends. The CDR3: CASSGELYNEQFF. In DNA form, the CDR3 reads TGTGCCAGCAGTGGTGAACTCTACAATGAGCAGTTCTTC.

The table lists this clone with a few counts. The rearrangement uses TRBV2 and TRBJ1-2, with D uncertain. The germline V and J ends were trimmed by 8 bases and 6 bases, with 16 bases remaining between them. The CDR3 is 13 amino acids. Germline V lookup: CDR1 SNHLY, CDR2 FYNNEI. CDR3 nucleotides: TGTGCCAGCGGGGAGGTCCGGGGAGATGGCTACACCTTC. Translation: CASGEVRGDGYTF.